What follows are 14 T cell receptor beta chains derived from one specimen sequenced in a study of blood T cell repertoires in COVID-19. The repertoire was sequenced with immunoSEQ multiplex PCR; TCRdb's copy has only in-frame clones and lacks some. The sample yields 23,000 or so clones, roughly 84% seen once. The material sequenced was peripheral blood. These receptors were collected from a middle-aged man with active COVID-19.

The V call is TRBV29-1, the J call TRBJ1-2, with TRBD1 identical over 8 bases. The J segment lost 5 bases and the V segment lost 0 bases, leaving 5 bases of the junction unmatched. Germline CDR1 reads SQVTM; CDR2 reads ANQGSEA. The CDR3 is 14 residues long. Here the CDR3 reads CSVEDLQGAYGYTF. The CDR3 region has the DNA TGCAGCGTTGAAGATTTGCAGGGGGCGTATGGCTACACCTTC. The full variable domain, its missing parts supplied by reference TRBV29-1 and TRBJ1-2, is SAVISQKPSRDICQRGTSLTIQCQVDSQVTMMFWYRQQPGQSLTLIATANQGSEATYESGFVIDKFPISRPNLTFSTLTVSNMSPEDSSIYLCSVEDLQGAYGYTFGSGTRLTVV.

The chain recombines TRBV6-2 or TRBV6-3 with TRBJ2-3; 9 nucleotides agree with TRBD2. This CDR3 contains 19 residues. The junction had 13 bases not matched to a gene; V was cut back by 0 bases and J by 3 bases. Germline V gives CDR1 MNHEY, CDR2 SVGEGT. The CDR3 bases are TGTGCCAGCAGTTACTCCACCACTAGCATCAGCGGGAGGACAGATACGCAGTATTTT. It codes for CASSYSTTSISGRTDTQYF.

The CDR3 DNA reads as TGTGCCAGCAGCTTGTTTCTGGGGGCGTACAATGAGCAGTTCTTC. It codes for CASSLFLGAYNEQFF. The chain joins TRBV5-6 to TRBJ2-1; tentative D call: TRBD1 (6 bases). Trimming removed 1 base at V and 4 bases at J, with 12 bases between. There are 15 residues in the CDR3. CDR1 SGHDT and CDR2 YYEEEE come from the germline V gene.

This chain links TRBV30 with TRBJ1-1; tentative D call: TRBD1 (5 bases). The germline V gene encodes CDR1 GTSNPN and CDR2 SVGIG (reference sequence). V was shortened by 2 bases and J by 1 base, with 14 bases between the two germline ends. The CDR3 is made up of 15 amino acids. CDR3 DNA: TGTGCCTGGAGTCCAGGGCCCCGACCGAACACTGAAGCTTTCTTT. This gives the protein CAWSPGPRPNTEAFF.

This chain connects TRBV11-3 to TRBJ2-4; TRBD1 matches at 7 bases. The V gene's germline CDR1 is SGHNT and CDR2 YENEEA. The CDR3 is 15 amino acids. The V and J ends lost 4 bases and 6 bases, in that order; junction bases with no gene match: 9. The CDR3 is CASSSFAGTVNIQYF. The CDR3 nucleotides are TGTGCCAGCAGCTCATTTGCCGGGACAGTAAACATTCAGTACTTC. Based on the CDR3 plus reference TRBV11-3 and TRBJ2-4, the full variable domain is EAGVVQSPRYKIIEKKQPVAFWCNPISGHNTLYWYLQNLGQGPELLIRYENEEAVDDSQLPKDRFSAERLKGVDSTLKIQPAELGDSAVYLCASSSFAGTVNIQYFGAGTRLSVL.

V and J are TRBV19 and TRBJ2-3; 7 positions match TRBD1. Germline V lookup: CDR1 LNHDA, CDR2 SQIVND (reference sequence). Trimming cost V 3 bases and J 0 bases; bases outside gene matches: 12. This CDR3 spans 18 amino acids. The CDR3 nucleotides read TGTGCCAGTAGTATCGGTCCCGACAGGGATACTAGCACAGATACGCAGTATTTT. Residues: CASSIGPDRDTSTDTQYF.

The chain recombines TRBV18 with TRBJ2-3; weak D call: TRBD1 (6 bases). The V end was cut by 1 base, the J end by 0 bases, with 8 bases between. CDR3 length: 15 residues. Germline values: CDR1 KGHSH, CDR2 LQKENI. The CDR3, as DNA: TGTGCCAGCTCACCACGGGACAATAGCACAGATACGCAGTATTTT. Amino acids: CASSPRDNSTDTQYF.

The V call is TRBV11-2, the J call TRBJ1-2; D remains ambiguous. The CDR3 is 13 amino acids. Trimming pared 5 bases from V and 4 bases from J, leaving 11 bases between. Germline assignment: CDR1 SGHAT and CDR2 FQNNGV. The CDR3 here is CASSPPSGYGYTF. The DNA for the CDR3 is TGTGCCAGCAGCCCTCCCAGTGGCTATGGCTACACCTTC.

The rearrangement joins TRBV14 to TRBJ2-1, with 15 bases matching TRBD2. V trimming: 5 bases; J trimming: 6 bases; junction bases outside the gene matches: 8. CDR1 is SGHDN, CDR2 FVKESK, per germline. This CDR3 has 17 amino acids. This chain's CDR3 is CASSSPGLAGGGNEQFF. In nucleotides, the CDR3 is TGTGCCAGCAGCAGCCCGGGACTAGCGGGAGGCGGCAATGAGCAGTTCTTC.

The chain combines TRBV5-1 with TRBJ2-2, with 11 nucleotides matching TRBD2. Germline lookup yields CDR1 SGHRS and CDR2 YFSETQ. The V and J ends lost 0 bases and 5 bases, in that order; junction bases with no gene match: 3. The CDR3 sequence is 16 residues long. In DNA, the CDR3 is TGCGCCAGCAGCTTGGGACTAGCGGGAAGGACCGGGGAGCTGTTTTTT. This sequence encodes CASSLGLAGRTGELFF.

This clone was counted a few times. The chain links TRBV11-3 to TRBJ1-2; 9 nucleotides match TRBD1. Germline loops: CDR1 SGHNT, CDR2 YENEEA. The trim removed 5 bases at V and 2 bases at J, leaving 0 bases unmatched. This CDR3 is built from 13 residues. This CDR3 is CASSGQGNYGYTF. Here the CDR3 DNA reads TGTGCCAGCAGCGGACAGGGGAACTATGGCTACACCTTC.

The count of this clone is one. V usage is TRBV5-3 and J usage is TRBJ2-1; 10 positions match TRBD2. TRBV5-3 is known as an ORF, though its function is uncertain. V lost 7 bases to trimming and J lost 4 bases; unmatched junction nucleotides: 11. The CDR3 consists of 16 residues. Here the CDR3 DNA reads TGTGCCAGACCCGGTGCCCTTAGCGGGGGGTACAATGAGCAGTTCTTC. This gives the protein CARPGALSGGYNEQFF.

This clone was observed a single time. The V call is TRBV9, the J call TRBJ2-5, with 7 bases identical to TRBD1. The CDR3 runs 15 residues. V shed 4 bases, J shed 1 base, and the junction held 7 bases outside the gene matches. Germline V lookup: CDR1 SGDLS, CDR2 YYNGEE. The CDR3: CASSTRTGPQETQYF. As DNA, the CDR3 is TGTGCCAGCAGCACCAGGACAGGCCCCCAAGAGACCCAGTACTTC.

The gene calls are TRBV4-1 and TRBJ2-7; 7 bases are a match to TRBD1. The ends lost 4 bases at V and 7 bases at J; junction bases unmatched: 10. Per germline, CDR1 MGHRA and CDR2 YSYEKL. This CDR3 is 14 amino acids long. The CDR3 sequence is CASSPWTGTGEQYV. CDR3 DNA: TGCGCCAGCAGCCCATGGACAGGCACGGGGGAGCAGTACGTC.